The 2 T cell receptor beta chains below were found in one sample sequenced in a study of Ad26.COV2.S vaccination and SARS-CoV-2 variants. Documented treatment: 15 to 20 received Ad26.COV2.S at low or high dose, single or two shots; 5 received placebo; per-sample allocation not given. Samples analyzed were those drawn on day 63 after the first vaccine or placebo injection. Sequencing used immunoSEQ multiplex PCR; TCRdb keeps in-frame clones, though not all of them. The table includes roughly 400,000 clones, around 90% detected once. The sequences come from peripheral blood, collected in a trial of Ad26.COV2.S vaccine versus placebo. The receptors were gathered from a person aged 18 to 65 who received the Ad26.COV2.S COVID-19 vaccine or a placebo.

The V gene is TRBV30, the J gene TRBJ2-1; the match to TRBD2 covers 8 bases. J lost 1 base, V lost 0 bases, and 2 bases had no gene match. CDR3 size: 15 residues. Germline V CDR1 and CDR2: GTSNPN, SVGIG (reference sequence). Here the CDR3 reads CAWSVAGESYNEQFF. DNA for the CDR3: TGTGCCTGGAGTGTAGCGGGGGAGTCCTACAATGAGCAGTTCTTC.

The chain has TRBV24-1 and TRBJ2-1; 14 bases fit TRBD2. Germline V lookup: CDR1 KGHDR, CDR2 SFDVKD. The CDR3 has 17 residues. V was pared by 3 bases and J by 2 bases, with 2 bases of the junction left unmatched. The CDR3 bases are TGTGCCACCAGTGATGGGGGACTAGCGGGGGCCTACAATGAGCAGTTCTTC. Translated: CATSDGGLAGAYNEQFF.